What follows describes a single T cell receptor beta chain. The repertoire was sequenced with immunoSEQ multiplex PCR; TCRdb's copy has only in-frame clones and lacks some. Among under 2,500,000 clones, about 94% were seen once, and the ten largest hold roughly 0.13%. The data are from a study of shared clonotypes between healthy human individuals. Sequencing was performed on naive CD4+ T cells sorted from blood. Described subset: CD45RA+ positively selected. The TCR was taken from a young man in good health.

The CDR3: CASHSGSTLNTEAFF. In DNA form, the CDR3 reads TGCGCCAGCCACTCGGGCTCCACCCTGAACACTGAAGCTTTCTTT. The chain links TRBV5-1 to TRBJ1-1; D not resolved. Germline CDR1 and CDR2: SGHRS and YFSETQ. V was shortened by 7 bases and J by 0 bases, with 16 bases between the two germline ends. The CDR3 is 15 residues long. Full variable domain (remainder filled in from reference TRBV5-1 and TRBJ1-1): KAGVTQTPRYLIKTRGQQVTLSCSPISGHRSVSWYQQTPGQGLQFLFEYFSETQRNKGNFPGRFSGRQFSNSRSEMNVSTLELGDSALYLCASHSGSTLNTEAFFGQGTRLTVV.